The present entry profiles one T cell receptor beta chain with its context. What it binds is unknown. This entry belongs to a study of blood T cells in healthy people across ages. Turning to the study itself: The template switching approach captured approximately one barcoded beta molecule for every two T cells. Study-wide results and limits: Percentage of naive T cells showed a strong correlation with TCR beta diversity. Calculation of diversity from one million T cells yielded estimates considered to be underestimates.

Germline V gene data show CDR1 as SEHNR and CDR2 as FQNEAQ (reference sequence). The CDR3 has 14 residues. V gave up 5 bases and J gave up 5 bases; unmatched junction bases: 7. Primers used in a second PCR of roughly 7 to 12 cycles were a sample-barcoded 5' primer and a J-beta primer mix. TCRdb called the 5' RACE reads again in MiXCR, with one record for every CDR3 protein. Of about 1.6 million distinct CDR3 sequences listed, roughly a third are singletons. This receptor was obtained from a woman in her twenties or thirties in good health. V is TRBV7-9 and J is TRBJ1-2, with 8 bases identical to TRBD1. Sequencing was carried out using blood. The CDR3 sequence is CASSAGTGEYGYTF. CDR3 DNA: TGTGCCAGCAGCGCCGGGACAGGAGAATATGGCTACACCTTC.